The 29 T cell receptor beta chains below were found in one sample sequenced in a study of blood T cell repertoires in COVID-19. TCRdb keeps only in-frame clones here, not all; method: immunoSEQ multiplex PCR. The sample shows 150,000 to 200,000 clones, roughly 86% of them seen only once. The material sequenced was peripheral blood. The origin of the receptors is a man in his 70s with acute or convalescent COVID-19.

The CDR3 nucleotides are TGTGCCAGTAGTATAGATGCGCGGGCTTACACAGATACGCAGTATTTT. It translates to CASSIDARAYTDTQYF. This chain links TRBV19 with TRBJ2-3; a weak D match, TRBD2 (5 bases). Germline CDR1 reads LNHDA; CDR2 reads SQIVND (reference sequence). The CDR3 extends over 16 amino acids. Trimming shortened V by 0 bases and J by 2 bases, and 12 bases separated the two germline ends. Complete variable domain (other parts from reference TRBV19 and TRBJ2-3): DGGITQSPKYLFRKEGQNVTLSCEQNLNHDAMYWYRQDPGQGLRLIYYSQIVNDFQKGDIAEGYSVSREKKESFPLTVTSAQKNPTAFYLCASSIDARAYTDTQYFGPGTRLTVL.

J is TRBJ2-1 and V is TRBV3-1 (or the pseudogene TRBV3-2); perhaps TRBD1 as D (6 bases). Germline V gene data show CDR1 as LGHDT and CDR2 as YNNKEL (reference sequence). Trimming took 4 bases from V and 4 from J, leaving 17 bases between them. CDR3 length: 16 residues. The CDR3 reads CASSPRGTGLYNEQFF. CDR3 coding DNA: TGTGCCAGCAGCCCCAGAGGAACAGGGCTTTACAATGAGCAGTTCTTC.

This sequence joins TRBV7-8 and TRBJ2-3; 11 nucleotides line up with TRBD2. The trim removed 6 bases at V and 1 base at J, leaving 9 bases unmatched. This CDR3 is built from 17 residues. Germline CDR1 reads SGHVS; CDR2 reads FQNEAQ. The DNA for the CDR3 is TGTGCCAGCAGGGTTCTAGCGGGAGGACGGGGCACAGATACGCAGTATTTT. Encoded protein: CASRVLAGGRGTDTQYF.

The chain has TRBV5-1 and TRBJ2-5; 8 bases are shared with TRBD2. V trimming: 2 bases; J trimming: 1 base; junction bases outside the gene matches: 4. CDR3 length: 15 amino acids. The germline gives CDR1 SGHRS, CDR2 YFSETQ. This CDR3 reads CASSFGGGPQETQYF. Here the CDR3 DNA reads TGCGCCAGCAGCTTCGGCGGGGGGCCCCAAGAGACCCAGTACTTC.

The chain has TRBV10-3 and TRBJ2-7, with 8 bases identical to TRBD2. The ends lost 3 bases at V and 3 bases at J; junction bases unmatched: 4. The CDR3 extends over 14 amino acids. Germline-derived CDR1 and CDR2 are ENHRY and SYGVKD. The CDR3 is CAISDEREIYEQYF. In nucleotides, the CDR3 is TGTGCCATCAGTGACGAGCGGGAGATCTACGAGCAGTACTTC.

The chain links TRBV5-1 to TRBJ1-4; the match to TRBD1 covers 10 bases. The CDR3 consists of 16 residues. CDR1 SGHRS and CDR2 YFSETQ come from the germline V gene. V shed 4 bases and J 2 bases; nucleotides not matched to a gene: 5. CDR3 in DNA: TGCGCCAGCAGCGAGGGGACAGGGGTTACTAATGAAAAACTGTTTTTT. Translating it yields CASSEGTGVTNEKLFF.

CDR3 amino acids: CASSLEDTNEKLFF. Written as DNA, the CDR3 is TGTGCCAGCAGTTTAGAGGACACAAATGAAAAACTGTTTTTT. This chain uses TRBV28 with TRBJ1-4; a possible D gene is TRBD1 (5 bases). The CDR3 contains 14 residues. CDR1 is MDHEN and CDR2 is SYDVKM in the germline V gene. V lost 2 bases to trimming and J lost 5 bases, with 9 bases between them.

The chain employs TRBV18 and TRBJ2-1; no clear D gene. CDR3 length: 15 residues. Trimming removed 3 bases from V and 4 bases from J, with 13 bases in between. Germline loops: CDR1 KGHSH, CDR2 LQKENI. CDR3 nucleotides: TGTGCCAGCTCACCTACCGGTCCTCGATACAATGAGCAGTTCTTC. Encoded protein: CASSPTGPRYNEQFF.

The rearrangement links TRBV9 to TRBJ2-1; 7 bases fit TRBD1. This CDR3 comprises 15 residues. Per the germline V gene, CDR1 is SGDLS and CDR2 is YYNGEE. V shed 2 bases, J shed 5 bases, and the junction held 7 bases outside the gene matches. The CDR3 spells CASSVWTGWDNEQFF. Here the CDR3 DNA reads TGTGCCAGCAGCGTTTGGACAGGTTGGGACAATGAGCAGTTCTTC.

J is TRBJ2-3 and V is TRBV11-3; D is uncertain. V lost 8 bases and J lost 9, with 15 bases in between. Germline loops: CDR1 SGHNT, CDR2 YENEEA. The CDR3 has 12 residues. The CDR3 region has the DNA TGTGCCAGCGCTGGGCCCCTCACCACGCAGTATTTT. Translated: CASAGPLTTQYF.

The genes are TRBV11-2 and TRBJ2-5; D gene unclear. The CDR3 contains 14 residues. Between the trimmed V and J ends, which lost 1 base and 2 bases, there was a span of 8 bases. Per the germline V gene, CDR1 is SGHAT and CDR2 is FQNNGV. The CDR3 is CASSLVQKQETQYF. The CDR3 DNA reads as TGTGCCAGCAGCTTAGTCCAGAAACAAGAGACCCAGTACTTC.

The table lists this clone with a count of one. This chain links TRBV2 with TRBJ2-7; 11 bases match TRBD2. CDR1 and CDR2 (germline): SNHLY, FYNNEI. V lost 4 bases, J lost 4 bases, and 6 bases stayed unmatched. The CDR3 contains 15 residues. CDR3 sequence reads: CASSGGIAGGYEQYF. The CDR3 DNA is TGTGCCAGCAGTGGGGGTATAGCGGGAGGGTACGAGCAGTACTTC.

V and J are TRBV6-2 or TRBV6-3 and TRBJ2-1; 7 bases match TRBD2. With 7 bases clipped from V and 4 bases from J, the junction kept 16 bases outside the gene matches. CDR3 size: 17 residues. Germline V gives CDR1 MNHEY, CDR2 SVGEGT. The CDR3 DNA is TGTGCCAGCACCCCCCGGCGGGGCGGGAGCCTGTACAATGAGCAGTTCTTC. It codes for CASTPRRGGSLYNEQFF.

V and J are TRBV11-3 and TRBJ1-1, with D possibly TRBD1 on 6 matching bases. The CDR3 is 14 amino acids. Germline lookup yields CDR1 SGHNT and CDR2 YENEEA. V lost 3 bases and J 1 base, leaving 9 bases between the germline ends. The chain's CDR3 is CASSLGAENTEAFF. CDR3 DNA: TGTGCCAGCAGCTTGGGGGCCGAGAACACTGAAGCTTTCTTT.

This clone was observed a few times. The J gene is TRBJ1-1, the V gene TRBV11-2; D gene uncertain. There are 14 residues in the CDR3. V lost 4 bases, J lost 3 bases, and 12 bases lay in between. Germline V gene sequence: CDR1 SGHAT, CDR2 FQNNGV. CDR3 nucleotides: TGTGCCAGCAGCTCGGGGATTGGGGACACTGAAGCTTTCTTT. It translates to CASSSGIGDTEAFF.

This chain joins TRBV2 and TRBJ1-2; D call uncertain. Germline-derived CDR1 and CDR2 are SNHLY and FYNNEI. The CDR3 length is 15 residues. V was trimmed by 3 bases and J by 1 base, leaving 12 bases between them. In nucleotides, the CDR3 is TGTGCCAGCAGTGAGCGGCAGACGTTTAACTATGGCTACACCTTC. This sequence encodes CASSERQTFNYGYTF.

CDR3 in DNA: TGTGCCAGCAGTTTCGGCGGGAGGGGTTCTACAGATACGCAGTATTTT. Translating it yields CASSFGGRGSTDTQYF. The rearrangement joins TRBV6-4 to TRBJ2-3, with TRBD2 identical over 9 bases. CDR3 size: 16 residues. Germline V gene data show CDR1 as MRHNA and CDR2 as SNTAGT. V lost 5 bases and J lost 3; bases outside the gene matches: 9.

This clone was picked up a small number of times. In DNA form, the CDR3 reads TGTGCCTGGAGTAGGGACAGTACCTACGAGCAGTACTTC. This translates into CAWSRDSTYEQYF. The chain is built from TRBV30 and TRBJ2-7, with 7 bases fitting TRBD1. The germline CDR1 and CDR2 sequences are GTSNPN and SVGIG (reference sequence). CDR3 length equals 13 residues. V was clipped by 2 bases and J by 2 bases; unmatched bases: 3.

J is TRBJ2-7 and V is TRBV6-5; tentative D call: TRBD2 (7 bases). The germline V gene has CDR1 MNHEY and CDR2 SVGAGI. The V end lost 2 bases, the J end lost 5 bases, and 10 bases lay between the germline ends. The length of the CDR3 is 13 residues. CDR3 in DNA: TGTGCCAGCAGTTACGGGGGGGGCAACGAGCAGTACTTC. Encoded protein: CASSYGGGNEQYF.

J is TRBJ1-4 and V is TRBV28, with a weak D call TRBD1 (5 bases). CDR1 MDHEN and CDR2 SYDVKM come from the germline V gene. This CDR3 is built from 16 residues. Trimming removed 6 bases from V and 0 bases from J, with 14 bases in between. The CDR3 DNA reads TGTGCCAGCAGACTCGGGGGGACTGCAACTAATGAAAAACTGTTTTTT. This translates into CASRLGGTATNEKLFF.

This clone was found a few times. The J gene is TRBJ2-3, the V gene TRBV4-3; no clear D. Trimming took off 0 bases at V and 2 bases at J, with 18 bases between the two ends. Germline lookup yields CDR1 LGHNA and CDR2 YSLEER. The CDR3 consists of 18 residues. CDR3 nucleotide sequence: TGCGCCAGCAGCCAAGATCGCCGTGGCCGTATTAACACAGATACGCAGTATTTT. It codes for CASSQDRRGRINTDTQYF.

The CDR3 loop reads CAISGSQFDTGELFF. The DNA for the CDR3 is TGTGCCATCAGTGGTTCCCAGTTCGACACCGGGGAGCTGTTTTTT. The chain links TRBV10-3 to TRBJ2-2, with D unresolved. Trimming took 4 bases from V and 3 from J, leaving 12 bases between them. Per the germline V gene, CDR1 is ENHRY and CDR2 is SYGVKD. The CDR3 is 15 amino acids.

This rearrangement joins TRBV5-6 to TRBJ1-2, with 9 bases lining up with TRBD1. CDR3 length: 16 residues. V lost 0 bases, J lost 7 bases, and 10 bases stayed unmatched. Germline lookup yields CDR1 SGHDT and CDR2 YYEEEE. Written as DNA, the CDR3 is TGTGCCAGCAGCTTGGTTTCCGGGACAGGGTTTACTGGCTACACCTTC. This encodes CASSLVSGTGFTGYTF.

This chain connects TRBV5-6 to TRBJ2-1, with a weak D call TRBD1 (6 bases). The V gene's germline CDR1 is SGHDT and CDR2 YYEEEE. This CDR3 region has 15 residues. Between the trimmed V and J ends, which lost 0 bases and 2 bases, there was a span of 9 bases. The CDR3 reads CASSLGTAPYNEQFF. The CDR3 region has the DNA TGTGCCAGCAGCTTGGGGACAGCCCCCTACAATGAGCAGTTCTTC.

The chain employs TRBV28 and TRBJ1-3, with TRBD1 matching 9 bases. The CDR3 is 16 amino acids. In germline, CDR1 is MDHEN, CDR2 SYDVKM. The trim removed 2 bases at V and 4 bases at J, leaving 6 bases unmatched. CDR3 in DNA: TGTGCCAGCAGTTTAGTCGGACAGGGGCAGGGAAACACCATATATTTT. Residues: CASSLVGQGQGNTIYF.

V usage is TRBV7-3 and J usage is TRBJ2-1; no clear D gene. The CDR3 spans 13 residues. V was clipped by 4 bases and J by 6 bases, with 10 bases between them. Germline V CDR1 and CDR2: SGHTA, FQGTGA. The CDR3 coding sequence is TGTGCCAGCAGCTCACGACCGGGCAATGAGCAGTTCTTC. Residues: CASSSRPGNEQFF.

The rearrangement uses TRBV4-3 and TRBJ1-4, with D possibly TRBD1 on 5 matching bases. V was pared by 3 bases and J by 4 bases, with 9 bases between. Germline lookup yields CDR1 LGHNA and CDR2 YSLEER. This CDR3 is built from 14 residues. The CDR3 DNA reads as TGCGCCAGCAGCCATGCAGGGCTTAATGAAAAACTGTTTTTT. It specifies CASSHAGLNEKLFF.

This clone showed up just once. The CDR3 reads CASSQDRGRVYNEQFF. The CDR3 DNA reads as TGTGCCAGCAGCCAAGATCGGGGGAGAGTCTACAATGAGCAGTTCTTC. The rearrangement joins TRBV14 to TRBJ2-1; TRBD2 might be the D (6 bases). Trimming stripped 0 bases from V and 3 bases from J, with 12 bases between. The CDR3 is made up of 16 amino acids. Germline assignment: CDR1 SGHDN and CDR2 FVKESK.

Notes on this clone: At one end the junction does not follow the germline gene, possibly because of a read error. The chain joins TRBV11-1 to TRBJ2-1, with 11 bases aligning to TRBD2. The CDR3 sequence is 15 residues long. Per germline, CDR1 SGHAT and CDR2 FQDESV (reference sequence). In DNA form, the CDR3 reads TGTGCCAGCAGCCTAGCGGGAGGTTACTACAATGAGCAGTTCTTC. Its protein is CASSLAGGYYNEQFF.